This T cell receptor beta chain was recovered during a study of control samples from healthy donors and cancer patients. V dropped 1 base and J dropped 0 bases, with 18 bases sitting between them. Germline V gives CDR1 LNHDA, CDR2 SQIVND (reference sequence). The CDR3 is 18 amino acids. Sequencing was performed with immunoSEQ multiplex PCR; in TCRdb, only in-frame clones are kept and a portion is missing. The sample carries 95,000 to 150,000 clones, about 87% recorded once. This chain connects TRBV19 to TRBJ1-1, with D unresolved. Sequenced input: blood. The source of this sequence is a man in his sixties in good health. The CDR3 nucleotides read TGTGCCAGTAGTATAGCTAGCCCTAGCCTAATGTTGAACACTGAAGCTTTCTTT. Protein sequence: CASSIASPSLMLNTEAFF.